This entry is about one T cell receptor beta chain. Researchers ran the PCR with 60 Vbeta and 13 Jbeta primers. Sequencing was performed with immunoSEQ multiplex PCR; in TCRdb, only in-frame clones are kept and a portion is missing. There are approximately 200,000 clones in the sample; approximately 85% occur only once, and around 1.6% lies in the top ten. This CDR3 comprises 14 residues. Looked up from germline, CDR1 is SGHRS and CDR2 is YFSETQ. Trimming took off 1 base at V and 5 bases at J, with 13 bases between the two ends. This entry belongs to a study of cytomegalovirus exposure and HLA in healthy donors.

Sequencing was carried out using PBMCs. The receptor's source is a girl under 18 in good health and CMV-seropositive. The gene calls are TRBV5-1 and TRBJ2-7; tentative D call: TRBD2 (5 bases). The CDR3 coding sequence is TGCGCCAGCAGCTTGTCTGAGGGAGCCAACGAGCAGTACTTC. This codes for CASSLSEGANEQYF. The whole variable domain, remainder taken from reference TRBV5-1 and TRBJ2-7, is KAGVTQTPRYLIKTRGQQVTLSCSPISGHRSVSWYQQTPGQGLQFLFEYFSETQRNKGNFPGRFSGRQFSNSRSEMNVSTLELGDSALYLCASSLSEGANEQYFGPGTRLTVT.